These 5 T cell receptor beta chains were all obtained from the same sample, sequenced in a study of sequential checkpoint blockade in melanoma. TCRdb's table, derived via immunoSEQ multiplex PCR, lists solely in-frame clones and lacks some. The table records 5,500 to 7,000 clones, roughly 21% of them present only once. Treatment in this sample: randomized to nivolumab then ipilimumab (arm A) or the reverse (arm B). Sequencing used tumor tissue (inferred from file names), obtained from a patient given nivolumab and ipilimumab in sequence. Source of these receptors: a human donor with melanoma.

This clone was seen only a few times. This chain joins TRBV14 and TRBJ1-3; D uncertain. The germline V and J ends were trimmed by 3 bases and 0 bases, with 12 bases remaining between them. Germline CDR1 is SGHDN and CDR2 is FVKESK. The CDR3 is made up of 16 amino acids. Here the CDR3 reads CASSHAQLSSGNTIYF. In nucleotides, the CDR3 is TGTGCCAGCAGCCACGCTCAGTTGAGCTCTGGAAACACCATATATTTT.

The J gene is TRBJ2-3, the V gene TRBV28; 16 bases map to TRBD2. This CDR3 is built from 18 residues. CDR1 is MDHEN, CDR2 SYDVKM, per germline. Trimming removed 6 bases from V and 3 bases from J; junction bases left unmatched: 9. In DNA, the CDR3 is TGTGCCAGCAGCCGGGGACTAGCGGGAGGGTTAGGGACAGATACGCAGTATTTT. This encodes CASSRGLAGGLGTDTQYF.

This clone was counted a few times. In nucleotides, the CDR3 is TGTGCCAGCAGGGCCCTTCCGGGACAGATGTATCAGCCCCAGCATTTT. It is translated as CASRALPGQMYQPQHF. The J gene is TRBJ1-5, the V gene TRBV6-8; 7 positions match TRBD1. V shed 6 bases and J 5 bases; nucleotides not matched to a gene: 13. Germline CDR1 and CDR2: MNHGY and SAAAGT. The CDR3 length is 16 residues.

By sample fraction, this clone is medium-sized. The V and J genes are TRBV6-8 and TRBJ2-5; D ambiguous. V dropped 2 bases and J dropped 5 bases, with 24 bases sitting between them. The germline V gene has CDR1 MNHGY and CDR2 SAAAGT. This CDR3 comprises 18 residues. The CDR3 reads CASSYRSGRTGTRETQYF. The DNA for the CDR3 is TGTGCCAGCAGTTACAGGTCGGGCAGGACCGGTACGAGGGAGACCCAGTACTTC.

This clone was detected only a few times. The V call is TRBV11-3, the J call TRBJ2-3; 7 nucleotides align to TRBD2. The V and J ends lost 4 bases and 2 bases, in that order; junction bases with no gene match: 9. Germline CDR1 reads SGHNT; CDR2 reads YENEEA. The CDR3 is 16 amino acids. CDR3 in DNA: TGTGCCAGCAGCTCGACGGGGGGAGGGTACACAGATACGCAGTATTTT. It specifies CASSSTGGGYTDTQYF.